This T cell receptor beta chain was identified in a study of T cells in Graves' hyperthyroidism and ophthalmopathy. RNA transcripts served as the template for amplifying TCR beta CDR3 regions. The TCR CDR3 first-round RT-PCR relied on the HTBI primer set. TCRdb fed the multiplex PCR reads into MiXCR, producing one record per CDR3 protein. The sample contains fewer than 350,000 distinct CDR3 sequences, approximately 14% of which appear only once. Between the trimmed V and J ends, which lost 2 bases and 0 bases, there was a span of 5 bases. The germline gives CDR1 GTSNPN, CDR2 SVGIG (reference sequence). The CDR3 has 12 residues.

The V and J genes are TRBV30 and TRBJ2-7; D is undetermined. The sample taken for sequencing was blood. The sequence was collected from a woman in her 40s with Graves' hyperthyroidism. Here the CDR3 reads CAWSPSSYEQYF. In DNA form, the CDR3 reads TGTGCCTGGAGTCCTAGCTCCTACGAGCAGTACTTC.